Listed below are T cell receptor beta chains from one sample, sequenced in a study of blood T cell repertoires in COVID-19. Profiling relied on immunoSEQ multiplex PCR, and the TCRdb table lists in-frame clones only, not all of them. Of roughly 300,000 clones in the sample, roughly 85% were seen once. The specimen was PBMCs or T cells enriched from blood (not recorded which). The receptors here all came from a woman aged 45-65 years who had recovered from COVID-19. The conserved cysteine and the conserved F or W are not part of the CDR3 here. Each record gives: J gene, V gene, CDR3 protein.

j_call: TRBJ2-3
v_call: TRBV29-1
cdr3_aa: SVEGGTTDTQY

j_call: TRBJ2-7
v_call: TRBV2
cdr3_aa: ASQIGTVSWEQY

j_call: TRBJ2-7
v_call: TRBV4-1
cdr3_aa: ASSHSLGPYEQY

j_call: TRBJ2-3
v_call: TRBV27
cdr3_aa: ASSPLTGLGDTQY

j_call: TRBJ1-5
v_call: TRBV25-1
cdr3_aa: ASSDEGGNQPQH

j_call: TRBJ2-7
v_call: TRBV5-1
cdr3_aa: ASLEGGEQY

j_call: TRBJ1-2
v_call: TRBV24-1
cdr3_aa: ATSDFGYGYT

j_call: TRBJ1-1
v_call: TRBV4-1
cdr3_aa: ASSQVLLGAEAF

j_call: TRBJ1-6
v_call: TRBV30
cdr3_aa: AWTPADSPLH

j_call: TRBJ2-7
v_call: TRBV5-1
cdr3_aa: ASSFGTGRAYEQY

j_call: TRBJ2-2
v_call: TRBV5-4
cdr3_aa: ASSERLAGGRPGELF

j_call: TRBJ1-6
v_call: TRBV15
cdr3_aa: ATSRDRGNSPLH

j_call: TRBJ2-7
v_call: TRBV18
cdr3_aa: ASSPSQGGGSSYEQY

j_call: TRBJ2-7
v_call: TRBV9
cdr3_aa: ASSPRQGTGYEQY

j_call: TRBJ2-3
v_call: TRBV7-3
cdr3_aa: ASSLDYHTQY

j_call: TRBJ2-2
v_call: TRBV11-2
cdr3_aa: ASSLYLTGELF

j_call: TRBJ2-3
v_call: TRBV5-4
cdr3_aa: ASSSLVVRTDTQY

j_call: TRBJ2-5
v_call: TRBV5-1
cdr3_aa: ASSPQTGGGETQY

j_call: TRBJ1-4
v_call: TRBV7-6
cdr3_aa: ASSLDVKEKLF

j_call: TRBJ2-7
v_call: TRBV5-1
cdr3_aa: ASSIASGSYEQY

j_call: TRBJ2-7
v_call: TRBV10-3
cdr3_aa: AISAGTGTRGMYEQY

j_call: TRBJ1-2
v_call: TRBV2
cdr3_aa: ASSRDSNYGYT

j_call: TRBJ2-5
v_call: TRBV7-8
cdr3_aa: ASSLLTSTETQY

j_call: TRBJ1-2
v_call: TRBV3-1/TRBV3-2
cdr3_aa: ASSLRQANYGYT

j_call: TRBJ2-1
v_call: TRBV20-1
cdr3_aa: SASSASGGLYNEQF

j_call: TRBJ1-2
v_call: TRBV11-2
cdr3_aa: ASSLREKGGYGYT

j_call: TRBJ1-5
v_call: TRBV5-1
cdr3_aa: ASSLGGDSNQPQH

j_call: TRBJ2-3
v_call: TRBV4-1
cdr3_aa: ASSQELASGQY

j_call: TRBJ1-4
v_call: TRBV19
cdr3_aa: ASNQGGEKLF

j_call: TRBJ1-5
v_call: TRBV7-2
cdr3_aa: ASSLGTGLNQPQH

j_call: TRBJ2-7
v_call: TRBV23-1
cdr3_aa: ASSPLPGQKYEQY

j_call: TRBJ1-5
v_call: TRBV7-3
cdr3_aa: ASSLTGADQPQH

j_call: TRBJ2-2
v_call: TRBV20-1
cdr3_aa: SASGSGGGTGELF

j_call: TRBJ2-5
v_call: TRBV5-4
cdr3_aa: ASSFTRLAGTETQY

j_call: TRBJ1-1
v_call: TRBV11-3
cdr3_aa: ASSSGQGGFTEAF

j_call: TRBJ1-1
v_call: TRBV19
cdr3_aa: ASRAGTGPTEAF

j_call: TRBJ1-2
v_call: TRBV6-5
cdr3_aa: ASSYQGTGGIDGYT

j_call: TRBJ2-7
v_call: TRBV30
cdr3_aa: AWLANPYEQY

j_call: TRBJ1-3
v_call: TRBV28
cdr3_aa: ASSLGGAAGNTIY

j_call: TRBJ2-7
v_call: TRBV27
cdr3_aa: ASSFLDRGGEQY

j_call: TRBJ1-6
v_call: TRBV9
cdr3_aa: ASSVASNSPLH

j_call: TRBJ1-2
v_call: TRBV5-6
cdr3_aa: ASIPRTKNYGYT

j_call: TRBJ2-7
v_call: TRBV10-3
cdr3_aa: AISEPGQGSSYEQY

j_call: TRBJ2-1
v_call: TRBV12-1
cdr3_aa: ASSFLWRGSYNEQF

j_call: TRBJ1-2
v_call: TRBV5-4
cdr3_aa: ASSPGTAVNYGYT

j_call: TRBJ2-7
v_call: TRBV2
cdr3_aa: ASRNRGIHEQY

j_call: TRBJ2-2
v_call: TRBV9
cdr3_aa: ASSGLAGGLNTGELF

j_call: TRBJ1-5
v_call: TRBV18
cdr3_aa: ASSPNVGDQPQH

j_call: TRBJ2-7
v_call: TRBV13
cdr3_aa: ASSPPVGTDSYEQY

j_call: TRBJ2-3
v_call: TRBV19
cdr3_aa: ASSPRGLAGALADTQY

j_call: TRBJ1-6
v_call: TRBV3-1/TRBV3-2
cdr3_aa: ASSQVPGVGSPLH

j_call: TRBJ2-1
v_call: TRBV10-2
cdr3_aa: ASSLLSGRALNEQF

j_call: TRBJ2-5
v_call: TRBV5-1
cdr3_aa: ASSLEAGVLETQY